The T cell receptor beta chain under discussion was sequenced for a study of Ad26.COV2.S vaccination and SARS-CoV-2 variants. Looking at the study overall: Donor got 5x10^10 or 1x10^11 viral particles of Ad26.COV2.S.

This clone was recorded only once. Its specificity is unknown. Germline values: CDR1 MDHEN, CDR2 SYDVKM. The CDR3 length is 14 residues. The trim removed 6 bases at V and 8 bases at J, leaving 9 bases unmatched. Study-level points and caveats: Substantial post-vaccination breadth of spike-specific CD8+ and CD4+ T cell responses was reported.

Clones were read by immunoSEQ multiplex PCR, and TCRdb kept only the in-frame ones, dropping some. The sample has a few hundred thousand clones, over 75% seen once. Stated treatment: roughly 19 received Ad26.COV2.S at low or high dose, single or two shots; about 5 received placebo; per-sample allocation not given. Samples analyzed were those drawn on day 63 after the first vaccine or placebo injection. The donor was a Boston adult aged 18-55 years. An Ad26 vector was used to express Wuhan-strain SARS-CoV-2 spike as the vaccine. This chain links TRBV28 with TRBJ1-2; 10 bases fit TRBD1. Sequences were derived from peripheral blood, sampled in a trial of Ad26.COV2.S vaccine versus placebo. The TCR originated in a person aged 18-60 years who received the Ad26.COV2.S COVID-19 vaccine or a placebo. CDR3 bases: TGTGCCAGCAGCCGGACAGGGGGTACGCGCGGCTACACCTTC. As protein: CASSRTGGTRGYTF.